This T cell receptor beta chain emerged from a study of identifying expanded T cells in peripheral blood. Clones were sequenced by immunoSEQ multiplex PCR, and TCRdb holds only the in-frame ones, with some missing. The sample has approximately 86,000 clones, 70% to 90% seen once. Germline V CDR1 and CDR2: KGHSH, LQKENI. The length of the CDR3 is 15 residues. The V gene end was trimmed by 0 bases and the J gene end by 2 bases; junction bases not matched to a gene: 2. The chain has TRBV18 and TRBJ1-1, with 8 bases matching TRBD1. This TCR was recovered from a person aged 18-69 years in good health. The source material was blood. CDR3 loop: CASSPPGTGNTEAFF. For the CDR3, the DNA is TGTGCCAGCTCACCACCGGGGACAGGTAACACTGAAGCTTTCTTT.